Shown below are 4 T cell receptor beta chains from a single sample sequenced in a study of control samples from healthy donors and cancer patients. TCRdb's table, derived via immunoSEQ multiplex PCR, lists solely in-frame clones and lacks some. The table has fewer than 300,000 clones, approximately 80% seen once; the top ten hold approximately 12%. The sample comprised PBMCs. These TCRs come from an older woman with lung cancer.

V is TRBV6-5 and J is TRBJ1-4, with a possible D match to TRBD1 (5 bases). Trimming cost V 6 bases and J 5 bases, with 10 bases left between them. CDR1 and CDR2 (germline): MNHEY, SVGAGI. There are 13 residues in the CDR3. In nucleotides, the CDR3 is TGTGCCAGCAGGCGGGACGGGAATGAAAAACTGTTTTTT. Protein: CASRRDGNEKLFF.

CDR3 in DNA: TGTGCCAGCAGCTTAGAGAAGGAAGGCGGGCTAGCCAAAAACATTCAGTACTTC. Translated: CASSLEKEGGLAKNIQYF. The V call is TRBV7-3, the J call TRBJ2-4, with D perhaps TRBD2 (5 bases). Between the trimmed V and J ends, which lost 2 bases and 0 bases, there was a span of 17 bases. CDR1 and CDR2 from the germline V gene are SGHTA and FQGTGA. This CDR3 is 18 amino acids long.

This clone was observed a single time. V gene TRBV30 combines with J gene TRBJ1-4; a weak D match, TRBD1 (5 bases). The CDR3 spans 15 residues. V was shortened by 0 bases and J by 8 bases, with 16 bases between the two germline ends. Germline V gives CDR1 GTSNPN, CDR2 SVGIG (reference sequence). CDR3 sequence: CAWSVHGGGEEKLFF. CDR3 bases: TGTGCCTGGAGTGTACACGGGGGTGGAGAGGAAAAACTGTTTTTT.

In its sample, this clone was seen once. This chain links TRBV9 with TRBJ2-1; weak D call: TRBD1 (6 bases). Looked up from germline, CDR1 is SGDLS and CDR2 is YYNGEE. The V end lost 4 bases, the J end lost 0 bases, and 14 bases lay between the germline ends. This CDR3 contains 16 residues. CDR3 amino acids: CASSLRDTRSYNEQFF. The CDR3 DNA reads as TGTGCCAGCAGCCTCCGGGACACCCGCTCCTACAATGAGCAGTTCTTC. Supplemented by reference TRBV9 and TRBJ2-1, the full variable domain reads DSGVTQTPKHLITATGQRVTLRCSPRSGDLSVYWYQQSLDQGLQFLIQYYNGEERAKGNILERFSAQQFPDLHSELNLSSLELGDSALYFCASSLRDTRSYNEQFFGPGTRLTVL.